Below, 18 T cell receptor beta chains from the same sample are listed, as sequenced in a study of blood T cell repertoires in COVID-19. Produced via immunoSEQ multiplex PCR; TCRdb's table is partial and in-frame only. This sample yields fewer than 200,000 clones, of which 82% are seen a single time; over 7.5% belongs to the top ten. Sequencing used peripheral blood. Every receptor here comes from a woman in her 70s with acute or convalescent COVID-19.

This chain joins TRBV7-3 and TRBJ2-1, with 9 bases lining up with TRBD2. Germline V CDR1 and CDR2: SGHTA, FQGTGA. J was trimmed by 6 bases and V by 5 bases; bases with no gene match: 8. CDR3 length equals 15 residues. As DNA, the CDR3 is TGTGCCAGCAGCGAAAGCGGGGGGTCTTTCAATGAGCAGTTCTTC. Its protein is CASSESGGSFNEQFF.

V is TRBV7-2 and J is TRBJ1-1; 7 bases map to TRBD1. The CDR3 covers 16 residues. V dropped 5 bases and J dropped 3; count of bases not matched to a gene: 12. CDR1 SGHTA and CDR2 FQGNSA come from the germline V gene. The CDR3, as DNA: TGTGCCAGCAGCCCGCGACAGGGACTGGGGGACACTGAAGCTTTCTTT. Translation: CASSPRQGLGDTEAFF.

This chain connects TRBV24-1 to TRBJ2-5; 7 bases agree with TRBD1. J was trimmed by 2 bases and V by 2 bases; bases with no gene match: 7. CDR1 is KGHDR, CDR2 SFDVKD, per germline. This CDR3 is built from 16 residues. The chain's CDR3 is CATSDSTPGQQETQYF. CDR3 DNA sequence: TGTGCCACCAGTGATTCTACCCCGGGACAGCAAGAGACCCAGTACTTC.

The rearrangement uses TRBV12-3 or TRBV12-4 and TRBJ1-1; D ambiguous. The V gene lost 4 bases and the J gene lost 0 bases, with 6 bases spanning the gap. The length of the CDR3 is 13 residues. The CDR3 DNA follows: TGTGCCAGCAGTTCCCATCTGAACACTGAAGCTTTCTTT. It is translated as CASSSHLNTEAFF.

This clone was counted between two and nine times. V and J are TRBV6-5 and TRBJ1-6; D is unclear. Germline-derived CDR1 and CDR2 are MNHEY and SVGAGI. This CDR3 region has 15 residues. V lost 2 bases and J 7 bases, leaving 12 bases between the germline ends. The CDR3 nucleotides read TGTGCCAGCAGTTACGTGGGGAGCAGGAATTCACCCCTCCACTTT. This translates into CASSYVGSRNSPLHF.

The V call is TRBV28, the J call TRBJ2-5; TRBD2 aligns across 12 bases. The CDR3 is 14 amino acids. Germline-derived CDR1 and CDR2 are MDHEN and SYDVKM. Trimming cost V 4 bases and J 3 bases; bases outside gene matches: 0. This CDR3 is CASSSSGGEETQYF. Written as DNA, the CDR3 is TGTGCCAGCAGTTCTAGCGGGGGGGAAGAGACCCAGTACTTC.

The chain's CDR3 is CASARTGTGNEQFF. The CDR3 region has the DNA TGTGCCAGCGCTCGGACCGGGACAGGGAATGAGCAGTTCTTC. The J gene is TRBJ2-1, the V gene TRBV5-4, with TRBD1 identical over 9 bases. Per the germline V gene, CDR1 is SGHNT and CDR2 is YYREEE (reference sequence). The ends lost 7 bases at V and 7 bases at J; junction bases unmatched: 9. This CDR3 is 14 amino acids long. Using reference TRBV5-4 and TRBJ2-1 for the parts outside the CDR3, the full variable domain is ETGVTQSPTHLIKTRGQQVTLRCSSQSGHNTVSWYQQALGQGPQFIFQYYREEENGRGNFPPRFSGLQFPNYSSELNVNALELDDSALYLCASARTGTGNEQFFGPGTRLTVL.

This sequence joins TRBV10-3 and TRBJ1-4; possible D gene TRBD1, 5 bases. Germline V gene lookup returns CDR1 ENHRY and CDR2 SYGVKD. The V gene lost 4 bases and the J gene lost 3 bases, with 12 bases spanning the gap. The CDR3 length is 15 residues. Written as DNA, the CDR3 is TGTGCCATCAGTGGGGGGGTAGGGGCTAATGAAAAACTGTTTTTT. Protein: CAISGGVGANEKLFF.

The rearrangement uses TRBV15 and TRBJ2-4, with a weak D call TRBD2 (5 bases). Germline V gives CDR1 LNHNV, CDR2 YYDKDF (reference sequence). This CDR3 is 15 amino acids long. V lost 0 bases and J 8 bases, leaving 14 bases between the germline ends. CDR3 DNA: TGTGCCACCAGCAGAGATCCCCGGGGTGAGGACATTCAGTACTTC. It codes for CATSRDPRGEDIQYF.

The chain has TRBV6-1 and TRBJ1-2, with a possible D match to TRBD1 (5 bases). Germline V lookup: CDR1 MNHNS, CDR2 SASEGT. The germline V and J ends were trimmed by 0 bases and 7 bases, with 12 bases remaining between them. The CDR3 is 14 residues long. The CDR3 spells CASSEARGSPGYTF. For the CDR3, the DNA is TGTGCCAGCAGTGAAGCAAGGGGCAGTCCTGGCTACACCTTC.

This clone was recorded a few times. The genes are TRBV27 and TRBJ2-7; maybe TRBD1 (8 bases). Germline-derived CDR1 and CDR2 are MNHEY and SMNVEV (reference sequence). The CDR3 length is 17 residues. With 4 bases removed from V and 6 bases from J, the gap between germline ends came to 25 bases. CDR3 sequence: CASSWWTVRQGRGEQYF. CDR3 bases: TGTGCCAGCAGTTGGTGGACCGTTAGACAGGGGAGGGGCGAGCAGTACTTC.

J is TRBJ2-1 and V is TRBV11-2; weak D call: TRBD2 (6 bases). The CDR3 consists of 15 residues. V dropped 0 bases and J dropped 8 bases, with 14 bases sitting between them. Looked up from germline, CDR1 is SGHAT and CDR2 is FQNNGV. In nucleotides, the CDR3 is TGTGCCAGCAGCTTAGATTCTAGGGGAGGATATGAGCAGTTCTTC. Translated: CASSLDSRGGYEQFF.

The chain uses TRBV7-8 and TRBJ2-6; tentatively, D is TRBD1 (6 bases). V lost 4 bases, J lost 2 bases, and 21 bases lay in between. The CDR3 is 19 amino acids. CDR1 SGHVS and CDR2 FQNEAQ come from the germline V gene. CDR3 bases: TGTGCCAGCAGCTCCCACAGGGTAGCCCCCTCGGCTGGGGCCAACGTCCTGACTTTC. Translating gives CASSSHRVAPSAGANVLTF.

This clone was counted ten times or more. CDR3: CASSARTGAHNQPQHF. The CDR3 DNA reads as TGTGCCAGTAGTGCGCGCACAGGGGCCCACAATCAGCCCCAGCATTTT. This chain connects TRBV19 to TRBJ1-5; 7 bases map to TRBD1. Germline trimming cut 5 bases from V and 3 bases from J; bases unmatched to any gene: 10. CDR3 length: 16 residues. Germline CDR1 is LNHDA and CDR2 is SQIVND (reference sequence).

J is TRBJ2-7 and V is TRBV3-1 (or the pseudogene TRBV3-2); 8 nucleotides match TRBD1. Unmatched junction bases numbered 6, after V lost 1 base and J lost 7 bases. The CDR3 has 14 amino acids. The germline gives CDR1 LGHDT, CDR2 YNNKEL (reference sequence). The CDR3 DNA follows: TGTGCCAGCAGCCAAGGGCAGGGGGCGCGTGAGCAGTACTTC. Translation gives CASSQGQGAREQYF.

This clone appeared once. The chain employs TRBV9 and TRBJ2-2, with D possibly TRBD1 on 6 matching bases. Germline CDR1 is SGDLS and CDR2 is YYNGEE. This CDR3 spans 12 amino acids. Trimming removed 5 bases at V and 7 bases at J, with 9 bases between. The chain's CDR3 is CASSHRDGELFF. CDR3 coding DNA: TGTGCCAGCAGTCACAGGGACGGGGAGCTGTTTTTT.

This clone was counted a single time. The chain couples TRBV27 to TRBJ2-5; D is undetermined. The length of the CDR3 is 14 residues. Trimming pared 0 bases from V and 5 bases from J, leaving 10 bases between. Germline V gives CDR1 MNHEY, CDR2 SMNVEV (reference sequence). CDR3 sequence (DNA): TGTGCCAGCAGTTTATCGCCCCACGGGGAGACCCAGTACTTC. It translates to CASSLSPHGETQYF.

The chain employs TRBV24-1 and TRBJ2-2; D unresolved. The CDR3 contains 15 residues. Trimming took off 1 base at V and 5 bases at J, with 10 bases between the two ends. From germline, CDR1 is KGHDR and CDR2 SFDVKD. DNA for the CDR3: TGTGCCACCAGTGATTTATACGACAAAACCGGGGAGCTGTTTTTT. Its protein product is CATSDLYDKTGELFF.